One and the same sample provided the 12 T cell receptor beta chains below, sequenced in a study of cytomegalovirus exposure and HLA in healthy donors (TCRdb year 2017). The method behind the library was the immunoSEQ multiplex PCR assay. A mixture of 60 forward primers for TCR Vbeta segments and 13 reverse primers for TCR Jbeta segments was used in the multiplex PCR. TCRdb limited this immuneACCESS table to in-frame rearrangements with V and J called. A share of clones is missing; checked studies link under half to unresolved V genes, and the rest is unexplained. The sample table contains 130,000 or so clones; only one count was recorded for roughly 78% of them. The leading ten clones occupy around 5.8% of the sample. The sequenced sample consisted of PBMCs. Every receptor here comes from a woman in her 40s in good health and CMV-seronegative.

CDR3 coding DNA: TGTGCCAGCAGTTTTTTCCCGGGACAGACCTACGAGCAGTACTTC. This sequence encodes CASSFFPGQTYEQYF. The V and J genes are TRBV27 and TRBJ2-7; 7 bases are shared with TRBD1. Trimming removed 3 bases from V and 2 bases from J; junction bases left unmatched: 7. Looked up from germline, CDR1 is MNHEY and CDR2 is SMNVEV (reference sequence). The CDR3 contains 15 residues.

This clone was counted between two and nine times. V is TRBV11-2 and J is TRBJ2-7, with 9 bases that match TRBD2. Germline V lookup: CDR1 SGHAT, CDR2 FQNNGV. Trimming took 4 bases from V and 6 from J; bases not matched to a gene: 13. This CDR3 comprises 16 residues. CDR3 sequence reads: CASSSHLDSGRGEQYF. CDR3 nucleotides: TGTGCCAGCAGCTCCCACCTAGATAGCGGGAGAGGCGAGCAGTACTTC.

The V call is TRBV11-1, the J call TRBJ1-4; TRBD1 aligns across 8 bases. The V and J ends lost 4 bases and 3 bases, in that order; junction bases with no gene match: 7. Per the germline V gene, CDR1 is SGHAT and CDR2 is FQDESV (reference sequence). CDR3 length equals 16 residues. CDR3 DNA: TGTGCCAGCAGCTCGGGACAGGCCGGACCTAATGAAAAACTGTTTTTT. Its protein is CASSSGQAGPNEKLFF.

In DNA form, the CDR3 reads TGTGCCAGCAGTGAATTTCCAGTTCAATTTTACAATGAGCAGTTCTTC. This codes for CASSEFPVQFYNEQFF. V gene TRBV25-1 combines with J gene TRBJ2-1; no clear D gene. This CDR3 region has 16 residues. V was trimmed by 1 base and J by 4 bases, leaving 14 bases between them. CDR1 is MGHDK and CDR2 is SYGVNS in the germline V gene.

CDR3 sequence: CASKEEGYEQYF. The CDR3 nucleotides are TGTGCCAGCAAGGAGGAAGGCTACGAGCAGTACTTC. The chain employs TRBV11-2 and TRBJ2-7, with a possible D match to TRBD2 (5 bases). Per germline, CDR1 SGHAT and CDR2 FQNNGV. V was shortened by 7 bases and J by 3 bases, with 10 bases between the two germline ends. The CDR3 has 12 amino acids.

This chain connects TRBV28 to TRBJ2-7, with 8 bases fitting TRBD1. Germline CDR1 MDHEN, CDR2 SYDVKM. The V and J ends lost 4 bases and 3 bases, in that order; junction bases with no gene match: 8. The CDR3 length is 15 residues. In DNA, the CDR3 is TGTGCCAGCAGTTCCCTCTTGACAGGGGTCTACGAGCAGTACTTC. This translates into CASSSLLTGVYEQYF. The whole variable domain, filled in from reference TRBV28 and TRBJ2-7, reads DVKVTQSSRYLVKRTGEKVFLECVQDMDHENMFWYRQDPGLGLRLIYFSYDVKMKEKGDIPEGYSVSREKKERFSLILESASTNQTSMYLCASSSLLTGVYEQYFGPGTRLTVT.

V and J are TRBV19 and TRBJ1-1, with 7 bases that match TRBD1. This CDR3 spans 14 amino acids. Germline trimming cut 5 bases from V and 6 bases from J; bases unmatched to any gene: 9. CDR1 is LNHDA and CDR2 is SQIVND in the germline V gene (reference sequence). The CDR3 DNA reads as TGTGCCAGTAGTCCACAGGGGAGCTTTGCTGAAGCTTTCTTT. This sequence encodes CASSPQGSFAEAFF. Full variable domain (outside the CDR3, taken from reference TRBV19 and TRBJ1-1): DGGITQSPKYLFRKEGQNVTLSCEQNLNHDAMYWYRQDPGQGLRLIYYSQIVNDFQKGDIAEGYSVSREKKESFPLTVTSAQKNPTAFYLCASSPQGSFAEAFFGQGTRLTVV.

The V call is TRBV19, the J call TRBJ1-5, with TRBD1 matching over 7 bases. The germline gives CDR1 LNHDA, CDR2 SQIVND (reference sequence). V lost 3 bases, J lost 9 bases, and 8 bases stayed unmatched. CDR3 size: 14 residues. Here the CDR3 DNA reads TGTGCCAGTAGTATCCGACAGGGTGGGTCGCCCCAGCATTTT. Translated: CASSIRQGGSPQHF.

The genes are TRBV7-9 and TRBJ1-2; no reliable D call. Looked up from germline, CDR1 is SEHNR and CDR2 is FQNEAQ (reference sequence). Trimming took off 1 base at V and 3 bases at J, with 9 bases between the two ends. This CDR3 has 14 amino acids. CDR3 sequence reads: CASSLGSSDYGYTF. DNA of the CDR3: TGTGCCAGCAGCTTAGGTAGCAGTGACTATGGCTACACCTTC.

There are a few counts of this clone. The V gene is TRBV7-9, the J gene TRBJ2-3; TRBD1 agrees at 12 bases. The germline gives CDR1 SEHNR, CDR2 FQNEAQ (reference sequence). V lost 3 bases and J lost 3; bases outside the gene matches: 7. This CDR3 is 17 amino acids long. For the CDR3, the DNA is TGTGCCAGCAGCTTGTTCCCGGGACAGGGGGCAACAGATACGCAGTATTTT. Its protein is CASSLFPGQGATDTQYF.

J is TRBJ2-2 and V is TRBV9; D is unresolved. Germline lookup yields CDR1 SGDLS and CDR2 YYNGEE. The CDR3 extends over 12 amino acids. V lost 4 bases and J lost 6, with 7 bases in between. In DNA, the CDR3 is TGTGCCAGCAGCCCCCCCGCCGGGGAGCTGTTTTTT. Translating gives CASSPPAGELFF.

Only a few counts were recorded for this clone. The gene calls are TRBV6-9 and TRBJ2-7, with 12 bases aligning to TRBD2. The CDR3 runs 18 residues. V trimming: 2 bases; J trimming: 7 bases; junction bases outside the gene matches: 15. Per the germline V gene, CDR1 is MNHGY and CDR2 is SVAAGI. The CDR3 region is CASSYRTSGIRLMWEQYF. The CDR3 DNA sequence: TGTGCCAGCAGTTATAGGACTAGCGGGATTCGCCTGATGTGGGAGCAGTACTTC.